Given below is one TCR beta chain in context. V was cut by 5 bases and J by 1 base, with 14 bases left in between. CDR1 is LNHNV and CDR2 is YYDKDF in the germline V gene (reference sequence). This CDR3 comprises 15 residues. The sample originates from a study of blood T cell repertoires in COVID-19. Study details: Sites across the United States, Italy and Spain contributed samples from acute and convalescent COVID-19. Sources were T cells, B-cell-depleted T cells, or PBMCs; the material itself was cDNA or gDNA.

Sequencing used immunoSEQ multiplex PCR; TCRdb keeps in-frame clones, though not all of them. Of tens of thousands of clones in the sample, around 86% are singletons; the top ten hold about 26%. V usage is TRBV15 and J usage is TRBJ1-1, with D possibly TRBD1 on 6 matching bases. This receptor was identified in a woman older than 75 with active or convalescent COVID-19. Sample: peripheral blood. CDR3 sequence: CATSGGGLGNTEAFF. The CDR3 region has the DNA TGTGCCACCAGCGGAGGGGGACTGGGGAACACTGAAGCTTTCTTT. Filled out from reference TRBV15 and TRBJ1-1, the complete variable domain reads DAMVIQNPRYQVTQFGKPVTLSCSQTLNHNVMYWYQQKSSQAPKLLFHYYDKDFNNEADTPDNFQSRRPNTSFCFLDIRSPGLGDTAMYLCATSGGGLGNTEAFFGQGTRLTVV.